This T cell receptor beta chain was identified in a study of T-cell reconstitution after alpha-beta-depleted transplantation in children. TCRbeta library construction was performed incorporating unique molecular identifiers. TCRdb re-derived calls from the PCR reads in MiXCR, one entry per CDR3 protein. The sample consists of 700,000 to 850,000 distinct CDR3 sequences, under 20% of them appearing once. This clonotype was observed a few times. Its specificity is unknown. The CDR3 contains 13 residues. Germline CDR1 is MNHNY and CDR2 is SVGAGI (reference sequence). Study-wide results and limits: Once a year had passed after transplant, T-cell counts and diversity came mostly from newly produced T cells.

Sequenced here: PBMCs, mostly from graft donor cells, sampled 360 days after TCRalphabeta/CD19-depleted stem cell transplant. The gene calls are TRBV6-6 and TRBJ2-2; TRBD2 might be the D (6 bases). This clonotype was sampled from a male patient aged 10 to 17 who had a stem cell transplant for acute lymphoblastic leukemia, so the T cells may come from the graft donor. The CDR3 is CASRTGDTGELFF. The DNA of the CDR3 is TGTGCATCTAGGACGGGGGACACCGGGGAGCTGTTTTTT.